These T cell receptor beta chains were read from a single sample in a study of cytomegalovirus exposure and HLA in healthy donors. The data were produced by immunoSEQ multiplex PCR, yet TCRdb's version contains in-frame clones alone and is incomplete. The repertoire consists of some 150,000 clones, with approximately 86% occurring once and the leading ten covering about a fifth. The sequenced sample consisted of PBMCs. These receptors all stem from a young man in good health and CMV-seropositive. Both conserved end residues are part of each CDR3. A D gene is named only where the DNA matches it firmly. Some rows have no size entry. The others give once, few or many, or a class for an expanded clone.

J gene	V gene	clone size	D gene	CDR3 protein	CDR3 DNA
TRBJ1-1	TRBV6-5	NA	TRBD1	CASSLTGERTEAFF	TGTGCCAGCAGTTTGACAGGGGAGAGGACTGAAGCTTTCTTT
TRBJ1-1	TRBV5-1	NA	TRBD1	CASSPGQGWTEAFF	TGCGCCAGCAGCCCGGGACAGGGGTGGACTGAAGCTTTCTTT
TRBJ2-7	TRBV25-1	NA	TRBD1	CASSELRGPPYEQYF	TGTGCCAGCAGTGAATTAAGGGGGCCCCCCTACGAGCAGTACTTC
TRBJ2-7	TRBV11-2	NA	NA	CASSLVLGGGTSYEQYF	TGTGCCAGCAGCTTAGTTCTTGGGGGCGGTACCTCCTACGAGCAGTACTTC
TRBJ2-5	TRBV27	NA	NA	CASSTRQEYQETQYF	TGTGCCAGCAGTACCAGACAGGAGTACCAAGAGACCCAGTACTTC
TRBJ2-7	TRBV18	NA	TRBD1	CASSPSGTGGEQYF	TGTGCCAGCTCACCATCCGGGACAGGGGGAGAGCAGTACTTC
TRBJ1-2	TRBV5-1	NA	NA	CASSPGVAWGMYYGYTF	TGCGCCAGCAGCCCAGGGGTTGCCTGGGGGATGTACTATGGCTACACCTTC
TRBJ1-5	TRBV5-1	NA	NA	CASSLGGREPQHF	TGCGCCAGCAGCTTGGGAGGGAGAGAGCCCCAGCATTTT
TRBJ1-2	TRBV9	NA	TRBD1	CASSVVGTDYGYTF	TGTGCCAGCAGCGTAGTGGGGACAGACTATGGCTACACCTTC
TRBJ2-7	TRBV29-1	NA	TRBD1	CSASTLTGVEQYF	TGCAGCGCTTCTACCTTGACAGGGGTCGAGCAGTACTTC
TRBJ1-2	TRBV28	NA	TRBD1	CASRDWTGALGYTF	TGTGCCAGCAGGGACTGGACAGGAGCCCTTGGCTACACCTTC
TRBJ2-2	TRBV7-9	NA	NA	CASSLIPTGELFF	TGTGCCAGCAGCTTAATTCCGACCGGGGAGCTGTTTTTT
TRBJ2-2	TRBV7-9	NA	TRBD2	CAIPSSGGAQIGELFF	TGTGCCATCCCGAGCAGCGGGGGGGCCCAGATCGGGGAGCTGTTTTTT
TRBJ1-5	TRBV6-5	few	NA	CASSSQNQPQHF	TGTGCCAGCAGTTCCCAAAATCAGCCCCAGCATTTT
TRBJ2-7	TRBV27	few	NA	CASSPDRSYEQYF	TGTGCCAGCAGTCCCGACAGGTCCTACGAGCAGTACTTC
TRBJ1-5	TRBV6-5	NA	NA	CASSSGTISNQPQHF	TGTGCCAGCAGCTCGGGGACAATTAGCAATCAGCCCCAGCATTTT
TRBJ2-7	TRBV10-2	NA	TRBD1	CASSQSNFRQGQSYEQYF	TGCGCCAGCAGCCAAAGTAACTTTAGACAGGGTCAAAGCTACGAGCAGTACTTC
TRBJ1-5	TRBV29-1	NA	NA	CSVGAGLGEGQPQHF	TGCAGCGTTGGGGCGGGGTTGGGGGAGGGTCAGCCCCAGCATTTT
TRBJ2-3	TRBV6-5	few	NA	CASSSGQASDTQYF	TGTGCCAGCAGTTCTGGGCAGGCCTCAGATACGCAGTATTTT
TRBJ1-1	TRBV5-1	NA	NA	CASSLGSGNTEAFF	TGCGCCAGCAGCTTGGGGTCAGGGAACACTGAAGCTTTCTTT
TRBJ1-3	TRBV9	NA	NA	CASSATVSGNTIYF	TGTGCCAGCAGCGCAACAGTCTCTGGAAACACCATATATTTT
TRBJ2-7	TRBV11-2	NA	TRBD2	CASSAGSGSLNYEQYF	TGTGCCAGCAGCGCGGGTAGCGGGAGTCTGAACTACGAGCAGTACTTC
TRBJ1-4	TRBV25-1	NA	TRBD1	CASSSRQGREKLFF	TGTGCCAGCAGTTCCCGACAGGGGCGTGAAAAACTGTTTTTT
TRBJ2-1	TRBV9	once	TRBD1	CASSLGQGSYNEQFF	TGTGCCAGCAGCCTCGGACAGGGCTCCTACAATGAGCAGTTCTTC
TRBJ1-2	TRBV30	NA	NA	CAWTGGGGYTF	TGTGCCTGGACAGGCGGGGGGGGCTACACCTTC